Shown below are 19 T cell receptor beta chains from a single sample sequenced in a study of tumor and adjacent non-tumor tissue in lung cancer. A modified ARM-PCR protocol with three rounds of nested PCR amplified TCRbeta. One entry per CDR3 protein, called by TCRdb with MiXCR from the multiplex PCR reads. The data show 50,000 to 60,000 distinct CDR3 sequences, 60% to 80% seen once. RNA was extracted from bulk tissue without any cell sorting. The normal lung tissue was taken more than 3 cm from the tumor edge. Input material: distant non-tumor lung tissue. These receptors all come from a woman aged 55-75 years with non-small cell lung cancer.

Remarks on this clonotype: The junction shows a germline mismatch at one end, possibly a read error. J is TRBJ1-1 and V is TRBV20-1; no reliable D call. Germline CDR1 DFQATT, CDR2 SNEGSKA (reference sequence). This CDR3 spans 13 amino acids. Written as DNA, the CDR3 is TGCAGTGCTAGGCAGACCCAGAACGCTGAAGCTTTCTTT. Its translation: CSARQTQNAEAFF.

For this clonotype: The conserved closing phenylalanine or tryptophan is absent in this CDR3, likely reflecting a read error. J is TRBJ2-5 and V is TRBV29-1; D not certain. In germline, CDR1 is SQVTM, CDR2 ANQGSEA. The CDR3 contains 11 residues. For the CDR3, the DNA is TGCAGCGTTGAAAAGGGCGAGATCCAGTACCTC. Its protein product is CSVEKGEIQYL.

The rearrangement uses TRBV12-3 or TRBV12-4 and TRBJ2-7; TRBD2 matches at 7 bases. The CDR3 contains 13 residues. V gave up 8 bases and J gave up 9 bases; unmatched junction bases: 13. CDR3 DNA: TGTGCCAGCCCTGGGGGGGGATCCTACATGCAGTACTTC. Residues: CASPGGGSYMQYF.

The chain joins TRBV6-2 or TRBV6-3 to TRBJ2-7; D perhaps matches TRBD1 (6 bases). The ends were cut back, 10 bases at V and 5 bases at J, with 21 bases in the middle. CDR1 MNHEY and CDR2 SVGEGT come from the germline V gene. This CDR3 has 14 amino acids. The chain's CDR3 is CANSRSGQSHEQYF. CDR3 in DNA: TGTGCCAACAGCCGCTCCGGACAGTCACACGAGCAGTACTTC.

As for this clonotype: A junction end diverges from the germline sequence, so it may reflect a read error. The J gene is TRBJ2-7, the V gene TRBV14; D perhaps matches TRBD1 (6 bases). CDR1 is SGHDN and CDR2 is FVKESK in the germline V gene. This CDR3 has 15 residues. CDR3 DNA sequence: TGTGACAGCAGCCTCTCGGGTCAGGGGAAGAACGAGCAGTACTTC. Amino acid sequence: CDSSLSGQGKNEQYF.

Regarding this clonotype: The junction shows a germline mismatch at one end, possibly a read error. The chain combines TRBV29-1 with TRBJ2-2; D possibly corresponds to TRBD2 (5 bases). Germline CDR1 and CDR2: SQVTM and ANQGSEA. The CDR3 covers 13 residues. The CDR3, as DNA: TGCAGCGTTGCCTCCGGGCCTACCGGGGAGCTGCCTTTT. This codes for CSVASGPTGELPF.

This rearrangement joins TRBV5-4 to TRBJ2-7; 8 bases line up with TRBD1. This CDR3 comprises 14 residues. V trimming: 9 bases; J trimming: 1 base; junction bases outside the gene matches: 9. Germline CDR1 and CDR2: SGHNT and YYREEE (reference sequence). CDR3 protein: CATSPGQASYEQYF. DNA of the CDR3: TGTGCCACGAGCCCGGGACAGGCATCCTACGAGCAGTACTTC. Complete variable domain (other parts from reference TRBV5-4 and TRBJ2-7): ETGVTQSPTHLIKTRGQQVTLRCSSQSGHNTVSWYQQALGQGPQFIFQYYREEENGRGNFPPRFSGLQFPNYSSELNVNALELDDSALYLCATSPGQASYEQYFGPGTRLTVT.

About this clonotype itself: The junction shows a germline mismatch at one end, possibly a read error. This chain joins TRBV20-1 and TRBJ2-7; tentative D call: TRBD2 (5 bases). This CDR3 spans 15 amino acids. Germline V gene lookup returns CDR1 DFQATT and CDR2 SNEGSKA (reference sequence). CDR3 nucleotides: TGCAGTCCTAGCCGTACGGGGAACGAAAAGTACGAGCAGTACTTC. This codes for CSPSRTGNEKYEQYF.

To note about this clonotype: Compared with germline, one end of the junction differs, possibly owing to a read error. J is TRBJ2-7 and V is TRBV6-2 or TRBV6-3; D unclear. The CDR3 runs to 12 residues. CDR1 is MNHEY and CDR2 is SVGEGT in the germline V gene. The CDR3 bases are TGTGCCAGCAATGCCGTTCTCTACAAGCAGTACTTC. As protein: CASNAVLYKQYF.

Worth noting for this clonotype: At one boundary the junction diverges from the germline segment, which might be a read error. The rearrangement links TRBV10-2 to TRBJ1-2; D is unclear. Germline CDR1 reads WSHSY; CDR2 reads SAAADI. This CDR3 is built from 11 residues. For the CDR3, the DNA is TGCGCCAGCGGTCCTTCCTATGACTACACCTTC. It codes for CASGPSYDYTF.

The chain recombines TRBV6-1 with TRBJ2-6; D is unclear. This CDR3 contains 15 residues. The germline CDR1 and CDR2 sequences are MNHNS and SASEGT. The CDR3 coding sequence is TGTGTCACCAGCCCCCAAACCGGGGGGGCCAACGTCCTGACTTTC. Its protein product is CVTSPQTGGANVLTF.

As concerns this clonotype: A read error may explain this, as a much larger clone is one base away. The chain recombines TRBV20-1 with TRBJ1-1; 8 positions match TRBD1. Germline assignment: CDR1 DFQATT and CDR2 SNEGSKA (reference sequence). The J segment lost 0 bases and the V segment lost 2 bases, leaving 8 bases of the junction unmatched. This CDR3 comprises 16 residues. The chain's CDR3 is CSARNQGAPMNTEAFF. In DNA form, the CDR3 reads TGCAGTGCTAGAAACCAGGGGGCGCCAATGAACACTGAAGCTTTCTTT.

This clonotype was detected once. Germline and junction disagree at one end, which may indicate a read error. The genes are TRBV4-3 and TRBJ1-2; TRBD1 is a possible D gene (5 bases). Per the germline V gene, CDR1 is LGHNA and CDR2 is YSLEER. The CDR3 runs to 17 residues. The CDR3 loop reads CVSSQDTVLGTVNGYIF. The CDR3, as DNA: TGCGTCAGCAGCCAAGATACGGTTCTCGGGACGGTGAATGGCTACATCTTC.

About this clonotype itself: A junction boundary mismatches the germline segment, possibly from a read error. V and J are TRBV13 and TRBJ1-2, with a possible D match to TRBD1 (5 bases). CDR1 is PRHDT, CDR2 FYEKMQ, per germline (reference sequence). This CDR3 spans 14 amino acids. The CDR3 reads CTSSLMGQNCGYTF. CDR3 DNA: TGTACCAGCAGCTTAATGGGGCAGAACTGTGGCTACACCTTC.

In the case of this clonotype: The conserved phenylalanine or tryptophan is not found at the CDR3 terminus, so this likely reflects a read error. In nucleotides, the CDR3 is TGTGACAGCAGTTTTCCCACAGGAGGAGAAAAACTGTTTCTT. Protein: CDSSFPTGGEKLFL. The chain is built from TRBV6-6 and TRBJ1-4; D possibly corresponds to TRBD1 (5 bases). This CDR3 is built from 14 residues. Germline V lookup: CDR1 MNHNY, CDR2 SVGAGI (reference sequence).

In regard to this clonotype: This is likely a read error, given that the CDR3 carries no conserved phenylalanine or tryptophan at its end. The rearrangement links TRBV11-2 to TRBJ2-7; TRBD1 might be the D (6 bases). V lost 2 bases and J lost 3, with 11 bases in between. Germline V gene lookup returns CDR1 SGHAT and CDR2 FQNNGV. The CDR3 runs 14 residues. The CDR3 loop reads CASSLSTGRYEQYI. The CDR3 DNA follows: TGTGCCAGCAGCTTATCAACAGGGCGCTACGAGCAGTACATC.

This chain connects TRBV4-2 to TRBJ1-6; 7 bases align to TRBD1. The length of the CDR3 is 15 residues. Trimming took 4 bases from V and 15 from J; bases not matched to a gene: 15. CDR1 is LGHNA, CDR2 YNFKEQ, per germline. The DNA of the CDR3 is TGTGCCAGCAGCCCCCAGGGACAGCTTAATCCACTCCTCCACTTT. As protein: CASSPQGQLNPLLHF.

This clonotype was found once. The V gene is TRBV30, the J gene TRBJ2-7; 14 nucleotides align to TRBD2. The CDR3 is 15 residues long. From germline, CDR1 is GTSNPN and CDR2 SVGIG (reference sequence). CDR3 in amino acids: CTRTKGLAGVYEQYF. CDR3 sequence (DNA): TGTACCCGGACCAAGGGACTAGCGGGAGTTTACGAGCAGTACTTC. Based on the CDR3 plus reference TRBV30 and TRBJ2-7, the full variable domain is SQTIHQWPATLVQPVGSPLSLECTVEGTSNPNLYWYRQAAGRGLQLLFYSVGIGQISSEVPQNLSASRPQDRQFILSSKKLLLSDSGFYLCTRTKGLAGVYEQYFGPGTRLTVT.

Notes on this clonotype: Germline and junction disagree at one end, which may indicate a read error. CDR3 protein: CASSLVSAAHTGELFF. The CDR3 DNA follows: TGTGCCAGCAGCCTAGTATCGGCGGCACACACCGGGGAGCTATTTTTT. The chain recombines TRBV11-2 with TRBJ2-2; weak D call: TRBD2 (5 bases). The V gene's germline CDR1 is SGHAT and CDR2 FQNNGV. CDR3 length: 16 amino acids.